The T cell receptor (beta chain) described here comes from a study of blood T cell repertoires in COVID-19. Study-level background: T cells, B-cell-depleted T cells, or PBMCs supplied cDNA or gDNA.

The method was immunoSEQ multiplex PCR; TCRdb's version includes in-frame clones alone and lacks a portion of them. The sample gives 90,000 to 120,000 clones, about 85% of which show up once; 4% to 5% is in the top ten. Germline CDR1 is SNHLY and CDR2 is FYNNEI. The V gene lost 4 bases and the J gene lost 2 bases, with 11 bases spanning the gap. The CDR3 extends over 15 amino acids. The TCR originated in a woman in her seventies with acute or convalescent COVID-19. The sample was peripheral blood. This chain connects TRBV2 to TRBJ2-2; D remains ambiguous. In DNA, the CDR3 is TGTGCCAGCAGTGTGTTATCCAGAAACACCGGGGAGCTGTTTTTT. Encoded protein: CASSVLSRNTGELFF.